One sample yielded the 19 T cell receptor beta chains listed below, sequenced in a study of shared clonotypes between healthy human individuals. Naive CD8 cells lacked CD45RO, underwent positive selection for CCR7 and left out terminally differentiated effector memory CD45RA+ cells. The repertoire was sequenced with immunoSEQ multiplex PCR; TCRdb's copy has only in-frame clones and lacks some. The sample gives 560,000 or so clones, around 96% of which show up once; less than 0.12% is in the top ten. Sequenced material: naive CD8+ T cells sorted from blood. The receptors stem from a woman aged 30 to 39 in good health.

This chain connects TRBV29-1 to TRBJ2-1; D is possibly TRBD1 (8 bases). Germline V gene lookup returns CDR1 SQVTM and CDR2 ANQGSEA. The V end lost 7 bases, the J end lost 8 bases, and 18 bases lay between the germline ends. This CDR3 is 13 amino acids long. The CDR3 region is CSADRGGFDEQFF. CDR3 sequence (DNA): TGCAGCGCCGACAGGGGAGGGTTCGATGAGCAGTTCTTC.

This clone was observed once. The genes are TRBV2 and TRBJ2-5, with 7 bases aligning to TRBD2. The closer fit of TRBJ2-7 to the DNA end suggests the J call may be wrong. The CDR3 has 17 amino acids. From germline, CDR1 is SNHLY and CDR2 FYNNEI. The CDR3 region has the DNA TGTGCCAGCAGTGACGGCCCTTTCAGCGGGGAAGCCTACGAGCAGTACTTC. Translated: CASSDGPFSGEAYEQYF.

The chain links TRBV4-1 to TRBJ2-7; D is tentatively TRBD1 or TRBD2 (5 bases each). CDR1 is MGHRA, CDR2 YSYEKL, per germline. The CDR3 sequence is 15 residues long. Trimming pared 4 bases from V and 4 bases from J, leaving 17 bases between. CDR3 region: CASSLRRDHFYEQYF. The CDR3 DNA reads TGCGCCAGCAGCCTCCGACGGGACCACTTTTACGAGCAGTACTTC.

The chain employs TRBV2 and TRBJ2-5, with 10 bases fitting TRBD1. TRBJ2-7 explains the end of the DNA better; the J call may be wrong. CDR3 size: 17 residues. Per germline, CDR1 SNHLY and CDR2 FYNNEI. The CDR3: CASSTDFWDRGLIEQYF. CDR3 DNA sequence: TGTGCCAGCAGTACCGACTTTTGGGACAGGGGTTTGATCGAGCAGTACTTC.

This chain links TRBV28 with TRBJ2-3, with TRBD2 identical over 10 bases. Germline V gives CDR1 MDHEN, CDR2 SYDVKM. The CDR3 has 22 amino acids. Trimming at V came to 6 bases and at J to 2 bases, leaving 26 bases not matched to a gene. The CDR3 DNA is TGTGCCAGCAGACCCGCGGGGGAGGGCTGGATAGCGGGAGGACCTTACACAGATACGCAGTATTTT. Translated, it gives CASRPAGEGWIAGGPYTDTQYF.

This chain links TRBV5-4 with TRBJ2-7; 10 bases map to TRBD1. V dropped 3 bases and J dropped 1; count of bases not matched to a gene: 4. The CDR3 consists of 15 residues. Per the germline V gene, CDR1 is SGHNT and CDR2 is YYREEE (reference sequence). The CDR3 nucleotides are TGTGCCAGCAGCTCGGACAGGGGGACTTCCTACGAGCAGTACTTC. It is translated as CASSSDRGTSYEQYF.

This chain links TRBV7-9 with TRBJ2-1; D remains unclear. The V gene's germline CDR1 is SEHNR and CDR2 FQNEAQ (reference sequence). Trimming took 3 bases from V and 4 from J, leaving 7 bases between them. The CDR3 loop spans 13 amino acids. The CDR3 DNA follows: TGTGCCAGCAGCTTTCAAGAGTACAATGAGCAGTTCTTC. This codes for CASSFQEYNEQFF.

About this clone: The sample holds other DNA sequences that translate to the same CDR3. This rearrangement joins TRBV19 to TRBJ1-5; TRBD1 matches at 7 bases. Looked up from germline, CDR1 is LNHDA and CDR2 is SQIVND (reference sequence). The CDR3 covers 15 residues. V trimming: 4 bases; J trimming: 2 bases; junction bases outside the gene matches: 5. This chain's CDR3 is CASSTPGQGNQPQHF. The CDR3 region has the DNA TGTGCCAGTAGTACCCCTGGACAGGGCAATCAGCCCCAGCATTTT. The full variable domain, completed using reference TRBV19 and TRBJ1-5, is DGGITQSPKYLFRKEGQNVTLSCEQNLNHDAMYWYRQDPGQGLRLIYYSQIVNDFQKGDIAEGYSVSREKKESFPLTVTSAQKNPTAFYLCASSTPGQGNQPQHFGDGTRLSIL.

The chain couples TRBV5-4 to TRBJ2-7, with 13 bases aligning to TRBD2. Trimming took 0 bases from V and 5 from J; bases not matched to a gene: 2. The CDR3 spans 15 residues. The germline V gene has CDR1 SGHNT and CDR2 YYREEE (reference sequence). In nucleotides, the CDR3 is TGTGCCAGCAGCTTGGGAGGGACTAGCGGGAACGAGCAGTACTTC. It translates to CASSLGGTSGNEQYF.

CDR3 residues: CASGEGLAVLTGELFF. In DNA, the CDR3 is TGTGCCAGCGGCGAGGGACTAGCGGTTCTCACCGGGGAGCTGTTTTTT. The chain couples TRBV28 to TRBJ2-2; 11 positions match TRBD2. The CDR3 is made up of 16 amino acids. Germline V gene data show CDR1 as MDHEN and CDR2 as SYDVKM. V trimming: 8 bases; J trimming: 4 bases; junction bases outside the gene matches: 9. Full variable domain (remainder filled in from reference TRBV28 and TRBJ2-2): DVKVTQSSRYLVKRTGEKVFLECVQDMDHENMFWYRQDPGLGLRLIYFSYDVKMKEKGDIPEGYSVSREKKERFSLILESASTNQTSMYLCASGEGLAVLTGELFFGEGSRLTVL.

The genes are TRBV5-4 and TRBJ2-3, with a tentative D call TRBD2 (7 bases). The V gene lost 3 bases and the J gene lost 2 bases, with 13 bases spanning the gap. This CDR3 region has 15 residues. Germline values: CDR1 SGHNT, CDR2 YYREEE (reference sequence). CDR3 region: CASSSEGGITDTQYF. CDR3 bases: TGTGCCAGCAGCTCCGAGGGGGGGATCACAGATACGCAGTATTTT.

V usage is TRBV5-6 and J usage is TRBJ2-2; the match to TRBD2 covers 11 bases. The trim removed 5 bases at V and 4 bases at J, leaving 4 bases unmatched. The CDR3 totals 15 residues. Germline V gene lookup returns CDR1 SGHDT and CDR2 YYEEEE. In nucleotides, the CDR3 is TGTGCCAGCAGTTTAGCGGGAGGGATCACCGGGGAGCTGTTTTTT. Translation: CASSLAGGITGELFF.

This clone showed up just once. The chain joins TRBV9 to TRBJ2-7; D not resolved. With 0 bases removed from V and 1 base from J, the gap between germline ends came to 5 bases. The length of the CDR3 is 13 residues. The germline V gene encodes CDR1 SGDLS and CDR2 YYNGEE. The CDR3 loop reads CASSVGHSYEQYF. The CDR3 nucleotides are TGTGCCAGCAGCGTAGGTCATTCCTACGAGCAGTACTTC. The complete variable domain, with remaining parts taken from reference TRBV9 and TRBJ2-7, reads DSGVTQTPKHLITATGQRVTLRCSPRSGDLSVYWYQQSLDQGLQFLIQYYNGEERAKGNILERFSAQQFPDLHSELNLSSLELGDSALYFCASSVGHSYEQYFGPGTRLTVT.

J is TRBJ2-5 and V is TRBV10-2, with 10 bases identical to TRBD2. Germline CDR1 reads WSHSY; CDR2 reads SAAADI. The CDR3 is 17 amino acids. J lost 1 base, V lost 6 bases, and 11 bases had no gene match. The CDR3: CASRGRGLAARQETQYF. In DNA form, the CDR3 reads TGCGCCAGCAGGGGACGAGGACTAGCGGCCCGCCAAGAGACCCAGTACTTC.

CDR3 sequence reads: CASSLGLAGPAGELFF. DNA of the CDR3: TGCGCCAGCAGCCTAGGACTGGCCGGGCCCGCCGGGGAGCTGTTTTTT. The rearrangement uses TRBV4-1 and TRBJ2-2; possible D gene TRBD2, 5 bases. Trimming stripped 4 bases from V and 6 bases from J, with 18 bases between. The CDR3 loop spans 16 amino acids. CDR1 is MGHRA, CDR2 YSYEKL, per germline.

This chain uses TRBV27 with TRBJ2-7; 10 bases are shared with TRBD1. The CDR3 contains 15 residues. Germline assignment: CDR1 MNHEY and CDR2 SMNVEV (reference sequence). V trimming: 6 bases; J trimming: 3 bases; junction bases outside the gene matches: 8. CDR3 sequence: CASSPGTGVYYEQYF. The CDR3 DNA reads as TGTGCCAGCAGCCCTGGGACAGGGGTCTACTACGAGCAGTACTTC.

The genes are TRBV28 and TRBJ2-7; 7 bases are a match to TRBD2. CDR3 size: 17 residues. Germline CDR1 reads MDHEN; CDR2 reads SYDVKM. J gave up 4 bases and V 4 bases, and 16 bases lay outside the gene matches. The CDR3 DNA reads as TGTGCCAGCAGTTCTCGCCCCGGGAGCGGGAAGGGGTACGAGCAGTACTTC. Its protein is CASSSRPGSGKGYEQYF. The full variable domain, completed using reference TRBV28 and TRBJ2-7, is DVKVTQSSRYLVKRTGEKVFLECVQDMDHENMFWYRQDPGLGLRLIYFSYDVKMKEKGDIPEGYSVSREKKERFSLILESASTNQTSMYLCASSSRPGSGKGYEQYFGPGTRLTVT.

The genes are TRBV5-4 and TRBJ2-7; TRBD2 aligns across 10 bases. Germline V gene lookup returns CDR1 SGHNT and CDR2 YYREEE (reference sequence). The CDR3 covers 17 residues. Losses at the gene ends were 0 bases for V and 3 bases for J; bases not matched to a gene: 9. As DNA, the CDR3 is TGTGCCAGCAGCTTGGATAGGCCTAGCGGGAGTGACTACGAGCAGTACTTC. Translating it yields CASSLDRPSGSDYEQYF.

This clone was observed once. The rearrangement joins TRBV5-4 to TRBJ2-7; D gene ambiguous. V gave up 4 bases and J gave up 4 bases, with 9 bases separating them. The CDR3 is 12 residues long. Looked up from germline, CDR1 is SGHNT and CDR2 is YYREEE (reference sequence). CDR3 loop: CASSVYGYEQYF. In DNA form, the CDR3 reads TGTGCCAGCAGCGTTTATGGATACGAGCAGTACTTC.